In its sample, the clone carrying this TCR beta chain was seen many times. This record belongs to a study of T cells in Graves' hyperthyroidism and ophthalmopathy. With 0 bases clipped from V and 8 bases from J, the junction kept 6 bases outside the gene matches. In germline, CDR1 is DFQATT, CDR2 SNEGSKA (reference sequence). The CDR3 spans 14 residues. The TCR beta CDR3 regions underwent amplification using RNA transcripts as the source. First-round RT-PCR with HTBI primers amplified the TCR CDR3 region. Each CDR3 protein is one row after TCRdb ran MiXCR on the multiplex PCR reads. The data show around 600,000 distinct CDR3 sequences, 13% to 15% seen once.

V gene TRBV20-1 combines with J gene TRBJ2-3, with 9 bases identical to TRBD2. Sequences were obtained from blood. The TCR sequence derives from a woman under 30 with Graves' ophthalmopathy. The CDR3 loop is CSARDMAGGSTQYF. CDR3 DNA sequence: TGCAGTGCTAGAGATATGGCGGGAGGGAGTACGCAGTATTTT.